The present T cell receptor (beta chain) was sequenced within a study of shared clonotypes between healthy human individuals. CDR3 length equals 15 residues. Trimming cost V 4 bases and J 3 bases; bases outside gene matches: 5. CDR1 and CDR2 from the germline V gene are SGHRS and YFSETQ. Sequencing used immunoSEQ multiplex PCR; TCRdb keeps in-frame clones, though not all of them. The sample yields over 1.5 million clones, about 98% seen once. The rearrangement uses TRBV5-1 and TRBJ1-4; 8 nucleotides align to TRBD1. The clonotype originates from a man under 40 in good health. The sample was naive CD4+ T cells sorted from blood. Indicated subset: CD45RA+ positively selected. CDR3 in DNA: TGCGCCAGCAGCCCGGACAGGGTAGCTAATGAAAAACTGTTTTTT. This encodes CASSPDRVANEKLFF.